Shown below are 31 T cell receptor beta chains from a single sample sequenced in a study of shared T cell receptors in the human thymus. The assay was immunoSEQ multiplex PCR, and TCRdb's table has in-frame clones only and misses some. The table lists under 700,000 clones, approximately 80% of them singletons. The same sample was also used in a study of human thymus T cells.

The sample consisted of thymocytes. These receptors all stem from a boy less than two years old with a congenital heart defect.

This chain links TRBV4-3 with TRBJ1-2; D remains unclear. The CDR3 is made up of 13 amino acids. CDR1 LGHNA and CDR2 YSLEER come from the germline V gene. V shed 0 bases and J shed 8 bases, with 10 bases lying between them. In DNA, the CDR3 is TGCGCCAGCAGCCAAGATCTCGGGAACGGCTACACCTTC. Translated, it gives CASSQDLGNGYTF.

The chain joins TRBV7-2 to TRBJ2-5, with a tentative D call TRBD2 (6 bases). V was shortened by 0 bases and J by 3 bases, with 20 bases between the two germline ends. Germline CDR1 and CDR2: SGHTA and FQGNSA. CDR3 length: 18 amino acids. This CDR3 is CASSLALTSRPDEETQYF. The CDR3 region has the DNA TGTGCCAGCAGCTTAGCGCTAACTAGCCGCCCTGATGAAGAGACCCAGTACTTC.

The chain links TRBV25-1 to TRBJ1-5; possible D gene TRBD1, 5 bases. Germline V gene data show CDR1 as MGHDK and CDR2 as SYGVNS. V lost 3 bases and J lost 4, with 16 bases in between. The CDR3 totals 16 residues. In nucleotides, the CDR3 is TGTGCCAGCAGTGAGCGCCGGGGGACGGTGAATCAGCCCCAGCATTTT. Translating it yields CASSERRGTVNQPQHF. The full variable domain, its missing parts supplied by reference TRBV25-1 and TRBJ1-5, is EADIYQTPRYLVIGTGKKITLECSQTMGHDKMYWYQQDPGMELHLIHYSYGVNSTEKGDLSSESTVSRIRTEHFPLTLESARPSHTSQYLCASSERRGTVNQPQHFGDGTRLSIL.

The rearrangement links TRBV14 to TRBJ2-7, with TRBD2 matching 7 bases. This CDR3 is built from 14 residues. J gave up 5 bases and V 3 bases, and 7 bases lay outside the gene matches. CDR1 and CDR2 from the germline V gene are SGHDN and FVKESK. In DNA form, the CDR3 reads TGTGCCAGCAGCCAGGCGCGACTAGCTCACGAGCAGTACTTC. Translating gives CASSQARLAHEQYF. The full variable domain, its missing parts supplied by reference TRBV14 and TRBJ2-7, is EAGVTQFPSHSVIEKGQTVTLRCDPISGHDNLYWYRRVMGKEIKFLLHFVKESKQDESGMPNNRFLAERTGGTYSTLKVQPAELEDSGVYFCASSQARLAHEQYFGPGTRLTVT.

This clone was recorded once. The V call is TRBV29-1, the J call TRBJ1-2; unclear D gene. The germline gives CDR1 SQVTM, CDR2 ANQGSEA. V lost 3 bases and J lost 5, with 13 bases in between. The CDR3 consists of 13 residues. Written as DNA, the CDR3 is TGCAGCGTTGAGGCAGGAAAAGAGTATGGCTACACCTTC. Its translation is CSVEAGKEYGYTF.

The chain's CDR3 is CASSQPTGGGGYTF. In nucleotides, the CDR3 is TGCGCCAGCAGCCAACCCACAGGGGGCGGGGGCTACACCTTC. The J gene is TRBJ1-2, the V gene TRBV4-3; 9 bases fit TRBD1. Trimming removed 2 bases from V and 8 bases from J; junction bases left unmatched: 6. CDR1 LGHNA and CDR2 YSLEER come from the germline V gene. The CDR3 runs 14 residues.

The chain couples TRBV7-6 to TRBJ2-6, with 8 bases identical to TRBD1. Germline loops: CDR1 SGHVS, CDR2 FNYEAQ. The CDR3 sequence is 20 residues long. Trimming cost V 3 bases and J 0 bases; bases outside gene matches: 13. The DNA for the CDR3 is TGTGCCAGCAGCTTTAATTCCGGGACAGGTCTTCTCTCTGGGGCCAACGTCCTGACTTTC. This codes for CASSFNSGTGLLSGANVLTF.

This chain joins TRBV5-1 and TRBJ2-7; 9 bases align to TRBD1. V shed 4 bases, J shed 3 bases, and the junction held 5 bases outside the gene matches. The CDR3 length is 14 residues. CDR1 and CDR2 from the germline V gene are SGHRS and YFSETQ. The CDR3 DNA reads TGCGCCAGCAGCCCCGCGACAGGGGGCTACGAGCAGTACTTC. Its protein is CASSPATGGYEQYF.

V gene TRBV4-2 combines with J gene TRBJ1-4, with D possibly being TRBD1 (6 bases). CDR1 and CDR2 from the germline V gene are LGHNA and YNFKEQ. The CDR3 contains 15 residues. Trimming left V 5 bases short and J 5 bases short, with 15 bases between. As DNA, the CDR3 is TGTGCCAGCAGCGGACCGGGACAAGGAAATGAAAAACTGTTTTTT. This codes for CASSGPGQGNEKLFF.

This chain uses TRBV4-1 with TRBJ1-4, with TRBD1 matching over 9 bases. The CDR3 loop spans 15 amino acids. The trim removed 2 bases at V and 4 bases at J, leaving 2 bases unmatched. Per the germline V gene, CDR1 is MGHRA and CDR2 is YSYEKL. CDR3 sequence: CASSQKGQGNEKLFF. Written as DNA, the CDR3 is TGCGCCAGCAGCCAAAAGGGACAGGGTAATGAAAAACTGTTTTTT.

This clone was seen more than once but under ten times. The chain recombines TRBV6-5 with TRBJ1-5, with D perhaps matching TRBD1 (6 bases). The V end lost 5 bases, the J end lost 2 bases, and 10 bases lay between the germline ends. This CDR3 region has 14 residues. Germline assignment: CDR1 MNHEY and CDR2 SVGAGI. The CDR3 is CASSVYRGNQPQHF. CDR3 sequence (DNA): TGTGCCAGCAGTGTCTACAGGGGCAATCAGCCCCAGCATTTT.

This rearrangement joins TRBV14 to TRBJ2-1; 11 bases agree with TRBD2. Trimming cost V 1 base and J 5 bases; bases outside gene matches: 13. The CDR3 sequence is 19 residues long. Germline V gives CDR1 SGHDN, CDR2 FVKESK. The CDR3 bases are TGTGCCAGCAGCCAAGCTCGACTAGCGGGATCCCGAGGCGACAATGAGCAGTTCTTC. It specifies CASSQARLAGSRGDNEQFF.

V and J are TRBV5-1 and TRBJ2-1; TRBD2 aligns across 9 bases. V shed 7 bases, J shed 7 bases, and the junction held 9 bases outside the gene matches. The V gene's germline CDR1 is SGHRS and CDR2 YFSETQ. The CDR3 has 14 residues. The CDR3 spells CASQEREAGNEQFF. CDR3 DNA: TGCGCCAGCCAAGAGCGGGAGGCAGGGAATGAGCAGTTCTTC.

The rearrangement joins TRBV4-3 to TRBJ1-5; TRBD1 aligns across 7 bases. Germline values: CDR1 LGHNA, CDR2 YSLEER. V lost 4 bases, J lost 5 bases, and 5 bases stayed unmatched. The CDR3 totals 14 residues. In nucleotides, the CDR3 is TGCGCCAGCAGCCCCGGGACAGATGATCAGCCCCAGCATTTT. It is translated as CASSPGTDDQPQHF.

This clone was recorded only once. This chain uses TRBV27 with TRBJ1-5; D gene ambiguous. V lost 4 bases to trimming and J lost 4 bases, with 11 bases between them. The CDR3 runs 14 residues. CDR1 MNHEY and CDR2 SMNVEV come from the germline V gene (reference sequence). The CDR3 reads CASSSSYGNQPQHF. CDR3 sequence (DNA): TGTGCCAGCAGTTCCTCTTACGGTAATCAGCCCCAGCATTTT.

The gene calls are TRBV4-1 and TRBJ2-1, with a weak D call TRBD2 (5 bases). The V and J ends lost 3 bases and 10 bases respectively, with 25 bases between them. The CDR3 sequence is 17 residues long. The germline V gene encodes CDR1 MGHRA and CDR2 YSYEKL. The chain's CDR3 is CASSHPTHFRRPAEQFF. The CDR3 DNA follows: TGCGCCAGCAGCCATCCAACCCACTTCCGGAGGCCTGCGGAGCAGTTCTTC.

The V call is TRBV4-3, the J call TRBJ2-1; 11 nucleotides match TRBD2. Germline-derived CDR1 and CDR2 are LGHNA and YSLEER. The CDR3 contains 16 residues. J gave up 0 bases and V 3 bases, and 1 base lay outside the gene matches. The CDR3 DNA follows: TGCGCCAGCAGCCACACTAGCGGGAGCTCCTACAATGAGCAGTTCTTC. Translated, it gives CASSHTSGSSYNEQFF.

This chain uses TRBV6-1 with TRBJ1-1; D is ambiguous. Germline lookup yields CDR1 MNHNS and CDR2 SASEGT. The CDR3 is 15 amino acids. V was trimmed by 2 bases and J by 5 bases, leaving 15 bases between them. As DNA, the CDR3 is TGTGCCAGCAGTGAACTTTTCCGAGGGCGGACTGAAGCTTTCTTT. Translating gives CASSELFRGRTEAFF.

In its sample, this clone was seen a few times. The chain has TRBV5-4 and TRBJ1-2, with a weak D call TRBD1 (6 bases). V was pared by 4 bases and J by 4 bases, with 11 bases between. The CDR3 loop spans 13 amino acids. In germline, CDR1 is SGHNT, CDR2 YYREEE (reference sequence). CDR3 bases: TGTGCCAGCAGCAAGACAGGCCTCTATGGCTACACCTTC. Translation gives CASSKTGLYGYTF.

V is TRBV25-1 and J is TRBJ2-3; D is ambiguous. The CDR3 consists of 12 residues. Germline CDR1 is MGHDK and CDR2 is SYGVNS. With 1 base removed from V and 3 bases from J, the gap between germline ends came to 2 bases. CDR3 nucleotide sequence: TGTGCCAGCAGTGAATCTACAGATACGCAGTATTTT. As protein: CASSESTDTQYF.

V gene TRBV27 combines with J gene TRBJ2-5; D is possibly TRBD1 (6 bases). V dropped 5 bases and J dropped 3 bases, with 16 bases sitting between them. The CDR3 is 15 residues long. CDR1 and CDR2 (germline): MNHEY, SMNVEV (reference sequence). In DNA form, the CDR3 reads TGTGCCAGCAGTCCGAAAGGGACAATAGAAGAGACCCAGTACTTC. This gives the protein CASSPKGTIEETQYF.

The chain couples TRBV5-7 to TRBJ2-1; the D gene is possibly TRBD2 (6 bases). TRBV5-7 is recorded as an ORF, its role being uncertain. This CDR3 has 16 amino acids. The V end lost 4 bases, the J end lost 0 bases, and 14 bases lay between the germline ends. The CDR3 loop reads CASSPIAAGSYNEQFF. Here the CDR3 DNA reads TGTGCCAGCAGCCCCATAGCGGCCGGCTCCTACAATGAGCAGTTCTTC.

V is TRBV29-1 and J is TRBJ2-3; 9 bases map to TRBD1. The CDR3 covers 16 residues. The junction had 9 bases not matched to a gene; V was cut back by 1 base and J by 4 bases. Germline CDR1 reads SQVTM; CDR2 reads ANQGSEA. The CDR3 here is CSVEVRVDRGPDTQYF. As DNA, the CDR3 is TGCAGCGTTGAAGTCCGGGTGGACAGGGGTCCAGATACGCAGTATTTT.

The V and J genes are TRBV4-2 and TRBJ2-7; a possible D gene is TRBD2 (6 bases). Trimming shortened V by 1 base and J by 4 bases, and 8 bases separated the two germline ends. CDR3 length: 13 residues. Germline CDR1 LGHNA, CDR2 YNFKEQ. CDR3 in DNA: TGTGCCAGCAGCCAAGGGGACTTGTACGAGCAGTACTTC. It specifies CASSQGDLYEQYF.

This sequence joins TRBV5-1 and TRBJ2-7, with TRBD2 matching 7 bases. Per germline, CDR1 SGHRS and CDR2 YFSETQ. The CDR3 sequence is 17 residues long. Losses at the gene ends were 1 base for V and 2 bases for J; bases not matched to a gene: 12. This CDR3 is CASSLKGPGAGPYEQYF. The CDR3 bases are TGCGCCAGCAGCTTGAAAGGTCCTGGAGCGGGGCCCTACGAGCAGTACTTC.

CDR3 sequence reads: CASSTDRGISYEQYF. The CDR3 DNA reads TGTGCCAGCAGTACGGACAGGGGGATTTCCTACGAGCAGTACTTC. This rearrangement joins TRBV7-2 to TRBJ2-7, with TRBD1 matching over 10 bases. Germline V CDR1 and CDR2: SGHTA, FQGNSA. The ends lost 6 bases at V and 1 base at J; junction bases unmatched: 6. This CDR3 region has 15 residues. Variable domain in full (rest from reference TRBV7-2 and TRBJ2-7): GAGVSQSPSNKVTEKGKDVELRCDPISGHTALYWYRQSLGQGLEFLIYFQGNSAPDKSGLPSDRFSAERTGGSVSTLTIQRTQQEDSAVYLCASSTDRGISYEQYFGPGTRLTVT.

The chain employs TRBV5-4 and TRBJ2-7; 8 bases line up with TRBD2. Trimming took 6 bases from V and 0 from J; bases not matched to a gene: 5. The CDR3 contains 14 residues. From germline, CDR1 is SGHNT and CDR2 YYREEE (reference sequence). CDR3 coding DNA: TGTGCCAGCACCCAGCGGGGGAACTCCTACGAGCAGTACTTC. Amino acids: CASTQRGNSYEQYF.

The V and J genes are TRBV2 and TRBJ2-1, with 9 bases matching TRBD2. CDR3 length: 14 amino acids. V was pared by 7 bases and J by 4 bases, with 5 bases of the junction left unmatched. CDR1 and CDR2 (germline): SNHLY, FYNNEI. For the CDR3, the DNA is TGTGCCAGCAAAGCGGGAGGCCTATACAATGAGCAGTTCTTC. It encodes CASKAGGLYNEQFF. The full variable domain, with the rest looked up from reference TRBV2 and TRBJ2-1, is EPEVTQTPSHQVTQMGQEVILRCVPISNHLYFYWYRQILGQKVEFLVSFYNNEISEKSEIFDDQFSVERPDGSNFTLKIRSTKLEDSAMYFCASKAGGLYNEQFFGPGTRLTVL.

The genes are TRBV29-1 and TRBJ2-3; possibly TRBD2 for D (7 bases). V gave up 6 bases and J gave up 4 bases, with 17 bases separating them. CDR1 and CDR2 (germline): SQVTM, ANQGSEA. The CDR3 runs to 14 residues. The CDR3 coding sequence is TGCAGCGTGATGGGGGGGCTGAGGGCAGATACGCAGTATTTT. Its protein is CSVMGGLRADTQYF.

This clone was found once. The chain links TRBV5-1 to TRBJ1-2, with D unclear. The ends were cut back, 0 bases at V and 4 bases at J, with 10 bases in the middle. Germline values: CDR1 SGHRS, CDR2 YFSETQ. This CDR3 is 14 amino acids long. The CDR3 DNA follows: TGCGCCAGCAGCTTGGAACGGGAAAGCTATGGCTACACCTTC. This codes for CASSLERESYGYTF.

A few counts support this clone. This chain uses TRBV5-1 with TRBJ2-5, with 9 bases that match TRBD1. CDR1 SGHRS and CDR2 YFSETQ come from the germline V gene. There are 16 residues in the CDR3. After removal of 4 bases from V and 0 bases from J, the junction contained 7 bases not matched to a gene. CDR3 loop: CASSARDRAYQETQYF. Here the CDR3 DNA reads TGCGCCAGCAGCGCCCGGGACAGGGCTTACCAAGAGACCCAGTACTTC.